The 12 T cell receptor beta chains below come from one sample, sequenced in a study of OX40 agonist ivuxolimab in advanced cancers. Profiled with immunoSEQ multiplex PCR; TCRdb holds only in-frame clones, not every one. The data hold 60,000 or so clones, with approximately 90% observed a single time. The sample here was CD4+ or CD8+ T cells sorted from blood, taken in a trial of the OX40 agonist ivuxolimab. The receptor set was obtained from an adult with an advanced solid tumor such as melanoma, head and neck, liver or kidney cancer.

The rearrangement joins TRBV4-3 to TRBJ1-4; the D gene is possibly TRBD1 (5 bases). Germline assignment: CDR1 LGHNA and CDR2 YSLEER. V was trimmed by 1 base and J by 12 bases, leaving 15 bases between them. CDR3 length: 14 residues. CDR3 protein: CASSQARAGFELFF. DNA of the CDR3: TGCGCCAGCAGCCAAGCCCGGGCAGGGTTCGAACTGTTTTTT.

V and J are TRBV29-1 and TRBJ1-2; D ambiguous. CDR1 SQVTM and CDR2 ANQGSEA come from the germline V gene. Trimming took 8 bases from V and 4 from J, leaving 11 bases between them. The CDR3 consists of 11 residues. CDR3 amino acids: CSSSGVYGYTF. The CDR3 DNA is TGCAGCAGCTCAGGCGTCTATGGCTACACCTTC.

The chain combines TRBV28 with TRBJ2-3, with 9 bases identical to TRBD1. The CDR3 runs to 16 residues. Looked up from germline, CDR1 is MDHEN and CDR2 is SYDVKM. V trimming: 1 base; J trimming: 3 bases; junction bases outside the gene matches: 5. The CDR3 is CASSLFLQGATDTQYF. The CDR3 coding sequence is TGTGCCAGCAGTTTATTTCTACAGGGGGCAACAGATACGCAGTATTTT.

The chain recombines TRBV19 with TRBJ2-1; 7 bases fit TRBD2. V dropped 2 bases and J dropped 1; count of bases not matched to a gene: 11. Germline V gene data show CDR1 as LNHDA and CDR2 as SQIVND (reference sequence). The CDR3 is 18 amino acids. The CDR3 coding sequence is TGTGCCAGTAGTATAAGTATCCTCGGACTAGGGTCCTACAATGAGCAGTTCTTC. Its translation is CASSISILGLGSYNEQFF.

CDR3 nucleotide sequence: TGTGCCAGCAGCAACAGCGGGAGCTATGAGCAGTTCTTC. Its translation: CASSNSGSYEQFF. The chain uses TRBV9 and TRBJ2-1, with 8 bases lining up with TRBD2. With V trimmed by 4 bases and J by 8 bases, 5 bases remained unmatched. CDR1 and CDR2 (germline): SGDLS, YYNGEE. CDR3 length: 13 residues.

The chain joins TRBV28 to TRBJ1-6; D gene ambiguous. Germline V CDR1 and CDR2: MDHEN, SYDVKM. V dropped 3 bases and J dropped 10 bases, with 4 bases sitting between them. CDR3 length: 11 amino acids. CDR3 amino acids: CASSFGSPLHF. CDR3 DNA sequence: TGTGCCAGCAGTTTTGGATCACCCCTCCACTTT.

For the CDR3, the DNA is TGTGCCAGCAGCACCTCACTAGTCTGGGGCACAGATACGCAGTATTTT. It yields the protein CASSTSLVWGTDTQYF. This chain joins TRBV5-6 and TRBJ2-3; possible D gene TRBD2, 5 bases. The CDR3 loop spans 16 amino acids. V was shortened by 4 bases and J by 1 base, with 16 bases between the two germline ends. Germline CDR1 reads SGHDT; CDR2 reads YYEEEE.

The J gene is TRBJ2-7, the V gene TRBV20-1; D is perhaps TRBD1 (6 bases). This CDR3 is 11 amino acids long. Trimming removed 6 bases from V and 5 bases from J, with 11 bases in between. Germline V gene sequence: CDR1 DFQATT, CDR2 SNEGSKA (reference sequence). The DNA of the CDR3 is TGCAGTGCGGTGGACAGTAACGAGCAGTACTTC. This translates into CSAVDSNEQYF.

This clone has just one count. The chain joins TRBV10-3 to TRBJ2-3; D is ambiguous. Germline CDR1 and CDR2: ENHRY and SYGVKD. The CDR3 contains 17 residues. V lost 2 bases to trimming and J lost 2 bases, with 17 bases between them. CDR3 nucleotides: TGTGCCATCAGTGAGACAGCTCGAACTACTTCCACAGATACGCAGTATTTT. The encoded protein is CAISETARTTSTDTQYF.

The chain uses TRBV6-5 and TRBJ1-2; D may be TRBD1 (5 bases). Trimming cost V 10 bases and J 6 bases, with 18 bases left between them. Looked up from germline, CDR1 is MNHEY and CDR2 is SVGAGI. The CDR3 is 13 amino acids. The CDR3 nucleotides are TGTGCCACCCACCATGGGGCAGAAGATGGCTACACCTTC. Protein: CATHHGAEDGYTF.

This sequence joins TRBV6-5 and TRBJ2-7; TRBD2 agrees at 10 bases. Germline trimming cut 0 bases from V and 5 bases from J; bases unmatched to any gene: 4. This CDR3 is built from 15 residues. Germline values: CDR1 MNHEY, CDR2 SVGAGI. Here the CDR3 reads CASSYSGLAHHEQYF. CDR3 bases: TGTGCCAGCAGTTACTCGGGACTAGCGCATCACGAGCAGTACTTC.

The chain uses TRBV7-8 and TRBJ2-1; no reliable D call. The length of the CDR3 is 11 residues. Germline CDR1 is SGHVS and CDR2 is FQNEAQ. Trimming stripped 5 bases from V and 8 bases from J, with 7 bases between. The CDR3 here is CASSPGYEQFF. The CDR3 coding sequence is TGTGCCAGCAGCCCAGGTTATGAGCAGTTCTTC.